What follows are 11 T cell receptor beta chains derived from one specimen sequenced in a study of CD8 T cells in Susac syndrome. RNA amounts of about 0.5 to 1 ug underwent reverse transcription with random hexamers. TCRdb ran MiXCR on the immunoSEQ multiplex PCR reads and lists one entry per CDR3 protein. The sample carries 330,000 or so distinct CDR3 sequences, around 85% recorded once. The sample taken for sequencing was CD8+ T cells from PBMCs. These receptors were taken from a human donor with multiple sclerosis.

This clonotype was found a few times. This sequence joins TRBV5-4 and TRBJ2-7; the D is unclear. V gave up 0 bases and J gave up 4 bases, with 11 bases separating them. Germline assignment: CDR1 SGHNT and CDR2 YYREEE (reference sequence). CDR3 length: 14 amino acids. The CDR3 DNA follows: TGTGCCAGCAGCTTGGGTTACCCCGTTTACGAGCAGTACTTC. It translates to CASSLGYPVYEQYF.

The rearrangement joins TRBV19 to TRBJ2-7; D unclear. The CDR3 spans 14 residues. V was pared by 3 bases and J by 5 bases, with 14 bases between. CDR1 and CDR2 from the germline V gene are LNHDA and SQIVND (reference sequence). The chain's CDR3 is CASSMASAGNEQYF. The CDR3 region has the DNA TGTGCCAGTAGTATGGCTAGTGCTGGGAACGAGCAGTACTTC. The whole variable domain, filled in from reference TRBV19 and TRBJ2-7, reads DGGITQSPKYLFRKEGQNVTLSCEQNLNHDAMYWYRQDPGQGLRLIYYSQIVNDFQKGDIAEGYSVSREKKESFPLTVTSAQKNPTAFYLCASSMASAGNEQYFGPGTRLTVT.

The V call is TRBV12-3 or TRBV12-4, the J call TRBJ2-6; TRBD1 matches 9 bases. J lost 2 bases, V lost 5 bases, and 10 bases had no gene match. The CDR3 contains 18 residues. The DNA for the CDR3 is TGTGCCAGCAGTGCGGACAGGGGTTTGTCTGCTGGGGCCAACGTCCTGACTTTC. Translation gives CASSADRGLSAGANVLTF.

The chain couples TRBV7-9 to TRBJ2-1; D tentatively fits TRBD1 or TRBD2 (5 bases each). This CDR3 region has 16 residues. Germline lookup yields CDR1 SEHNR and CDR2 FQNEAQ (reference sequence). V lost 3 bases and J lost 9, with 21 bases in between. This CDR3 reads CASSFRDPARSIEQFF. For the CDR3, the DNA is TGTGCCAGCAGCTTCCGGGACCCTGCGAGGAGTATTGAGCAGTTCTTC.

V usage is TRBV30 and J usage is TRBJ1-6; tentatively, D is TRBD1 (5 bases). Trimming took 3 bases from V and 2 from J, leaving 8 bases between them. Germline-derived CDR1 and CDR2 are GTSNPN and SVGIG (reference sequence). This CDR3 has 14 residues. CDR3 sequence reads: CAWSGGTYNSPLHF. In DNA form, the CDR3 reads TGTGCCTGGAGCGGGGGAACCTATAATTCACCCCTCCACTTT.

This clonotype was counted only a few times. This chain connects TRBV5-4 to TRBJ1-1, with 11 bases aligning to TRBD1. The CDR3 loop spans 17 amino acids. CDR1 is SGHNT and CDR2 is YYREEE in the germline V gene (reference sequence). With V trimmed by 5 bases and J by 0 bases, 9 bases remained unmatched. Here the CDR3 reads CASSWDRGTPMNTEAFF. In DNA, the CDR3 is TGTGCCAGCAGTTGGGACAGGGGGACCCCGATGAACACTGAAGCTTTCTTT.

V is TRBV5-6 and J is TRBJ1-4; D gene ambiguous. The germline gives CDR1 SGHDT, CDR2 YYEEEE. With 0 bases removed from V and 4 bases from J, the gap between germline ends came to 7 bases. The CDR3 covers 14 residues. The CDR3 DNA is TGTGCCAGCAGCTTGGCCGGCGATAATGAAAAACTGTTTTTT. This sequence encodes CASSLAGDNEKLFF.

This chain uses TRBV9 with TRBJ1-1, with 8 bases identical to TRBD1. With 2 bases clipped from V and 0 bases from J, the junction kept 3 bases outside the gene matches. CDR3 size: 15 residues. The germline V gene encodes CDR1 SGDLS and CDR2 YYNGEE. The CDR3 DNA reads TGTGCCAGCAGCGTCACGGGACAGGTGAACACTGAAGCTTTCTTT. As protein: CASSVTGQVNTEAFF.

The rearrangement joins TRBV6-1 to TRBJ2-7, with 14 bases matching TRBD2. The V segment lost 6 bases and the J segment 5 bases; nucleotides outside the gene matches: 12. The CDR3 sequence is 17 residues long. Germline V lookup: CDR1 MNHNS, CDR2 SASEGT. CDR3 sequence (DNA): TGTGCCAGCAGGAGTCCGGGACTAGCGGGAGTCCACAACGAGCAGTACTTC. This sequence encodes CASRSPGLAGVHNEQYF.

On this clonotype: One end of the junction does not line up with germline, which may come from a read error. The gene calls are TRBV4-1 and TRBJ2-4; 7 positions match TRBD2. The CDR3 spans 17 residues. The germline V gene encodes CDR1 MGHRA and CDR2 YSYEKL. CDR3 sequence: CASSLAWGGSAKNIQHF. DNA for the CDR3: TGCGCCAGCAGCCTCGCCTGGGGGGGGTCAGCCAAAAACATTCAGCACTTC.

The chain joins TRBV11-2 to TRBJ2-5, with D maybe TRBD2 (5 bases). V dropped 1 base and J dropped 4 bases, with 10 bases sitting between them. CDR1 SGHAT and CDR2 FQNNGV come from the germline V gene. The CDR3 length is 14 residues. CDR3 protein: CASSLAGWGETQYF. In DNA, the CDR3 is TGTGCCAGCAGCTTAGCGGGATGGGGAGAGACCCAGTACTTC.